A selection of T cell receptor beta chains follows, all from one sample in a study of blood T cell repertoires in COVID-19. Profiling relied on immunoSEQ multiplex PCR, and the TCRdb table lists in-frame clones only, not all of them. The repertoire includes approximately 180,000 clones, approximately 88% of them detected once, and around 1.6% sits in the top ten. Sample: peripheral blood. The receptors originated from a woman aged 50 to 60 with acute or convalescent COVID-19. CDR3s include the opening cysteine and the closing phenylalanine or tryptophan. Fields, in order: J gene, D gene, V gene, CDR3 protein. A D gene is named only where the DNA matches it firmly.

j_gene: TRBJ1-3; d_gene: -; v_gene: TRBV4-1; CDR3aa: CASSQAGVSGNTIYF
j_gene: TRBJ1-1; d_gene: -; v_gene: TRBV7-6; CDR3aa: CASSLGSPNTEAFF
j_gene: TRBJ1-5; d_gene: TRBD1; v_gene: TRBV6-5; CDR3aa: CASSLRRDSQPQHF
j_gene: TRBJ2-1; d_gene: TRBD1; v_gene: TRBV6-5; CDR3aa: CASRQRDRVGNEQFF
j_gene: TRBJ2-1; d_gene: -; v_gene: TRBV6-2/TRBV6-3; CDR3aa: CASSYPEGPWDEQFF
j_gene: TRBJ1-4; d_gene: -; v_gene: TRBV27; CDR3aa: CASSTRGRDEKLFF
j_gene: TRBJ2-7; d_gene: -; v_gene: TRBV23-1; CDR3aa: CASRLHRTGTYEQYF
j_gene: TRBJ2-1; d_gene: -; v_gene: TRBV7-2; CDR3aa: CASRSQYNEQFF
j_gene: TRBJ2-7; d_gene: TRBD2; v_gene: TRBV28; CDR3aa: CASSPSGSSYEQYF
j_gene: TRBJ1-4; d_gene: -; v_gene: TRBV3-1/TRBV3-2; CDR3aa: CASSPGTSTTNEKLFF
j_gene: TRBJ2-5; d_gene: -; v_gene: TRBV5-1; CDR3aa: CASSDRFGETQYF
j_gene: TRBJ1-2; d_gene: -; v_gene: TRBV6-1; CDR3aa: CASSERGSFGYGYTF
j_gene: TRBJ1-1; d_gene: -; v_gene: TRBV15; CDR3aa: CATSRAGQAEAFF
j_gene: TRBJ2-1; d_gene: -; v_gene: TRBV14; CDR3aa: CASSQFQGGVNNEQFF
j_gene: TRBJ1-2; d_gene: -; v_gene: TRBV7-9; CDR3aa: CASSLDGAPSVGYTF
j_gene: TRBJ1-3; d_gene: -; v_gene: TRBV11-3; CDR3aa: CASSSSGLDGNTIYF
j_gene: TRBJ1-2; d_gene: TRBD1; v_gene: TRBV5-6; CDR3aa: CASSLAGTGTYGYTF
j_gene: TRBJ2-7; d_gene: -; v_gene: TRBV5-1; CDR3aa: CASSTDSYEQYF
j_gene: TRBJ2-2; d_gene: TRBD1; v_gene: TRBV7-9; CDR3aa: CASSPQGQPGELFF
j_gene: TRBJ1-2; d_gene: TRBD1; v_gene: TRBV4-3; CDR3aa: CASSQVATTPGQGGRGGGYTF
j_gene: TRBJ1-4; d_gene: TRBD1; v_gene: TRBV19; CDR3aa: CATTVTQGAIFAPSTTNEKLFF
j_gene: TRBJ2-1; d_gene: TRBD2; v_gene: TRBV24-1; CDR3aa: CATKGSGGLYNEQFF
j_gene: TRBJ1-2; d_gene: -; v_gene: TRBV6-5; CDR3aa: CASCSSEGVNYGYTF
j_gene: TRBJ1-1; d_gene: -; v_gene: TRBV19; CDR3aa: CASSPAGADTEAFF
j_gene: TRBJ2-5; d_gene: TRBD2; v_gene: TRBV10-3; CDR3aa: CAISGGGRDQETQYF
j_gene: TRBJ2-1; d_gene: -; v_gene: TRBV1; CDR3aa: CTSSQGRTGYNEQFF
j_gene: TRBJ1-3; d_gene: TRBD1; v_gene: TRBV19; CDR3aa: CASSISGTGANTIYF
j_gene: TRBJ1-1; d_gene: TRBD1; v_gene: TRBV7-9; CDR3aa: CASSLVGDRAEAFF
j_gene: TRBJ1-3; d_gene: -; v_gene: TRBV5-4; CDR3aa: CASSLSQGANFRNTIYF
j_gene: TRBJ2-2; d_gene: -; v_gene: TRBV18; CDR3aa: CASSDQSNTGELFF
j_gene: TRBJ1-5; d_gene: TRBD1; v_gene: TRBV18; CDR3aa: CASSQPGQGANQPQHF
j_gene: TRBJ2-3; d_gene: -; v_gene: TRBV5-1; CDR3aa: CASSLSGTYSTDTQYF
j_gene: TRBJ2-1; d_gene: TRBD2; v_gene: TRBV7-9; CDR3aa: CASSQGLAGVDEQFF
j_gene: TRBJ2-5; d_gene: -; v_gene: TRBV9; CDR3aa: CASSADGGVETQYF
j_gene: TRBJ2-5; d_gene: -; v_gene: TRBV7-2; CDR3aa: CASSLTAGTYGTQYF
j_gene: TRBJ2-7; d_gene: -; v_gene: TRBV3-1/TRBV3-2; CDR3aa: CASSQQPGPPGEQYF
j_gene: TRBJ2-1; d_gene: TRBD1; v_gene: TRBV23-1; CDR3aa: CASPSPGQGNNEQFF
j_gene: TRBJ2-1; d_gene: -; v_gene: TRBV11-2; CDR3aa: CASSLEVGAYNEQFF
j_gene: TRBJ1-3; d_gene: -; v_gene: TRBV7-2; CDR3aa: CASSLPGNTIYF
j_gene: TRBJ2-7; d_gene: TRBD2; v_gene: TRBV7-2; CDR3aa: CASSPGTSGTYEQYF
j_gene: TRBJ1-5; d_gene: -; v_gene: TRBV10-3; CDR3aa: CAITGEPNQPQHF
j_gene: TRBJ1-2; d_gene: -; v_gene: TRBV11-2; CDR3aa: CASSPRQDGGYTF
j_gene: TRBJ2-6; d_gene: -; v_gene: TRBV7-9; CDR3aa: CASSVGFAGNSGANVLTF
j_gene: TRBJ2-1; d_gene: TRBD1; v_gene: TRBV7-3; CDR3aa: CASSSDRGRNEQFF
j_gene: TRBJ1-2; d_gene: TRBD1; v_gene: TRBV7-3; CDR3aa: CASSWGTGGAKGYTF
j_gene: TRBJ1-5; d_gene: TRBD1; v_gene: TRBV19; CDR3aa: CASARGQGPNQPQHF